This T cell receptor (beta chain) was obtained from a study of blood T cell repertoires in COVID-19. The overall study: Both acute and convalescent COVID-19 samples were obtained from the United States, Italy and Spain.

How the authors handled the data: Reference gene primer amplification gave nucleated cell count estimates. Repertoires were generated with immunoSEQ multiplex PCR, while TCRdb's copy carries only in-frame clones and drops some. V and J calls and clone size follow that table, whereas D and trimming were derived from the DNA. Seen here are about 150,000 clones, approximately 82% observed once, and the top ten hold approximately 9.9%. The CDR3 length is 14 residues. V was cut by 0 bases and J by 6 bases, with 12 bases left in between. Germline V gene sequence: CDR1 MNHEY, CDR2 SVGAGI. V gene TRBV6-5 combines with J gene TRBJ2-7, with D possibly being TRBD1 (6 bases). Sample: peripheral blood. This sequence was found in a man in his fifties or sixties who had recovered from COVID-19. The CDR3 reads CASSYSPLGAEQYF. The CDR3 DNA reads TGTGCCAGCAGTTACTCCCCCTTGGGGGCCGAGCAGTACTTC.